A selection of T cell receptor beta chains follows, all from one sample in a study of metastatic and nonmetastatic thyroid tumors. TCRdb re-clonotyped the PCR reads via MiXCR. This sample has about 8,000 clones, with about a quarter found just once. What was sequenced was tumor tissue. Receptor source: a female donor with papillary thyroid cancer or a benign thyroid nodule (not recorded which). Some clones in this sample may be carry-over from other donors' samples. CDR3s include the opening cysteine and the closing phenylalanine or tryptophan. A D gene is named only where the DNA matches it firmly. Clone sizes are given selectively: once, few, many, or a class where the clone is expanded.

TGCGCCAGCAGCAGAACCGGGACAGGGCACGAGCAGTACTTC	CASSRTGTGHEQYF	-	TRBV5-1	TRBJ2-7	TRBD1
TGCGCCAGCAGCTCCGGGACAGTCCCTAACTATGGCTACACTTTC	CASSSGTVPNYGYTF	-	TRBV5-1	TRBJ1-2	TRBD1
TGTGCCAGCAGCCTCGGGACAGGGGCATCGGCTGAAGCTTTCTTT	CASSLGTGASAEAFF	many	TRBV11-3	TRBJ1-1	TRBD1
TGTGCCAGCAGCCGATTGACGCGAGGGCAAGAGACCCAGTACTTC	CASSRLTRGQETQYF	many	TRBV7-2	TRBJ2-5	-
TGTGCCAGGGAGAGCTCCCGAGGCGCAGATACGCAGTATTTT	CARESSRGADTQYF	few	TRBV2	TRBJ2-3	-
TGTGCCAGCAGTTTTACCCGGACAGGGAAATTCACAGATACGCAGTATTTT	CASSFTRTGKFTDTQYF	-	TRBV27	TRBJ2-3	TRBD1
TGTGCCAGCAGCTTAGTGCTAGCGGGAACGTTCGGCACGTATACGCAGTATTTT	CASSLVLAGTFGTYTQYF	-	TRBV7-6	TRBJ2-3	TRBD2
TGTGCCAGCAGCTACGGGCCGGAGGCCGAGCAGTACTTC	CASSYGPEAEQYF	-	TRBV27	TRBJ2-7	-
TGCATTACGAAAAGGGTCTACGAGCAGTACTTC	CITKRVYEQYF	-	TRBV20-1	TRBJ2-7	-
TGTGCCAGCAGTGACGTCCCGTACGAGCAGTACTTC	CASSDVPYEQYF	-	TRBV2	TRBJ2-7	-
TGTGCCAGCAGCTTATTGACCTGCTCCTACGAGCAGTCCTTC	CASSLLTCSYEQSF	-	TRBV7-9	TRBJ2-7	-
TGTGCCTACGGAAAGCGGGGAGGGGGAGATACGCAGTATTTT	CAYGKRGGGDTQYF	many	TRBV30	TRBJ2-3	-
TGTGCCAGCAGTTACGACGGGGGCAATCAGCCCCAGCATTTT	CASSYDGGNQPQHF	few	TRBV6-6	TRBJ1-5	-
TGTGCCAGCAGTTACTCGATGTCGTCGGATACGCAGTATTTT	CASSYSMSSDTQYF	-	TRBV6-2/TRBV6-3	TRBJ2-3	-
TGTGCCGGGTGCGGACACACAGATACGCAGTATTTT	CAGCGHTDTQYF	many	TRBV28	TRBJ2-3	-
TGCAGTGCTAGTTACAACACCGGGGAGCTGTTTTTT	CSASYNTGELFF	many	TRBV20-1	TRBJ2-2	-
TGCGCCAGCAGCGCCAGGACAGGGGGCGACACCGGGGAGCTGTTTTTT	CASSARTGGDTGELFF	many	TRBV4-3	TRBJ2-2	TRBD1
TGTGCCAGCAGCTACTCCAGGGTCGGGGAGCAGTACTTC	CASSYSRVGEQYF	many	TRBV6-5	TRBJ2-7	-
TGTGCCAGCAGTTTACGGGGGATCACGTACGAGCAGTACTTC	CASSLRGITYEQYF	medium-sized	TRBV27	TRBJ2-7	-
TGCGCCAGCAGCTTGGACAGCCTCAATGAGCAGTTCTTC	CASSLDSLNEQFF	-	TRBV5-1	TRBJ2-1	-
TGCGCCAGTATTTTCTATCTACGGAGGGCAGACGTTAACTATGGCTACACCTTC	CASIFYLRRADVNYGYTF	few	TRBV27	TRBJ1-2	-
TGCGCCAGCAGCCAAGAGGACAGTCAAGAGACCCAGTACTTC	CASSQEDSQETQYF	many	TRBV4-3	TRBJ2-5	-
TGTGCCAGCCGCGCTAGCGGGAGCTGGGAGACCCAGTACTTC	CASRASGSWETQYF	medium-sized	TRBV28	TRBJ2-5	TRBD2
TGTGCCAGCAGCTTGGCAACGTCGGGTCGAAGGGCCGAGCAGTACTTC	CASSLATSGRRAEQYF	many	TRBV5-4	TRBJ2-7	-
TGTGCCACCAGCGGACAGGGCTTGAACACTGAAGCTTTCTTT	CATSGQGLNTEAFF	medium-sized	TRBV15	TRBJ1-1	TRBD1
TGTGCCAGCAGCTTAGTGTCTATAAACACCGGGGAGCTGTTTTTT	CASSLVSINTGELFF	-	TRBV7-2	TRBJ2-2	-
TGTGCCAGCAGCACCGGGACAGGCCCCTATAATTCACCCCTCCACTTT	CASSTGTGPYNSPLHF	many	TRBV7-9	TRBJ1-6	TRBD1
TGTGCCAGCAGCGAAGGGGCGGAACCTTCCGATGAGCAGTTCTTC	CASSEGAEPSDEQFF	many	TRBV9	TRBJ2-1	-
TGTGCCAGCAGTGGAGGTCGGGACAGCTATGGCTACACCTTC	CASSGGRDSYGYTF	medium-sized	TRBV2	TRBJ1-2	TRBD1
TGTGCCAGCAGCAAGATAGCGGGAGCGGGGGCAGATACGCAGTATTTT	CASSKIAGAGADTQYF	many	TRBV7-2	TRBJ2-3	TRBD2
TGCGCCAGCAGCTTGGACCCACAGGGATCTAGCACAGATACGCAGTATTTT	CASSLDPQGSSTDTQYF	-	TRBV5-1	TRBJ2-3	-
TGTGCCAGCAGTTTCACCAACAGGGTAGACTCTGGAAACACCATATATTTT	CASSFTNRVDSGNTIYF	few	TRBV6-5	TRBJ1-3	-
TGTGCCAGCAGTGACATACTAGCGGGAGGGGGCGATTACTATGGCTACACCTTC	CASSDILAGGGDYYGYTF	-	TRBV6-1	TRBJ1-2	TRBD1
TGTGCCAGCATCTTAGACATCTTCACAGATACGCAGTATTTT	CASILDIFTDTQYF	-	TRBV7-3	TRBJ2-3	-
TGTGCCAGCAGGCCGCGGGGGGGCCACAATGAGCAGTTCTTC	CASRPRGGHNEQFF	-	TRBV12-3/TRBV12-4	TRBJ2-1	TRBD2
TGTGCCAGCACCTCCATAGGACGGCAGCGCGAGCAGTACTTC	CASTSIGRQREQYF	few	TRBV6-1	TRBJ2-7	-
TGCGCCAGCAGCCTGACAGGGGAGGCCTACAATGAGCAGTTCTTC	CASSLTGEAYNEQFF	-	TRBV5-1	TRBJ2-1	TRBD1
TGTGCCAGCAGTTTCCTTGGGGCCAACACCGCGGAGCTGTTTTTT	CASSFLGANTAELFF	-	TRBV7-2	TRBJ2-2	-
TGCAGTGCCAGTTCAGGGGCCGGAAACACCATATATTTT	CSASSGAGNTIYF	medium-sized	TRBV20-1	TRBJ1-3	-
TGTGCCAGCAGCCAATCACGCCTCACAGATACGCAGTATTTT	CASSQSRLTDTQYF	many	TRBV27	TRBJ2-3	-
TGTGCCAGCAGCGGACAGGGGGCGCACAGCTATGGCTACACCTTC	CASSGQGAHSYGYTF	-	TRBV2	TRBJ1-2	TRBD1
TGTGCCAGCAGTGAAGCGACCGGGACAGGGTTCTCCGAGCAGTACTTC	CASSEATGTGFSEQYF	medium-sized	TRBV2	TRBJ2-7	TRBD1
TGTGCCATCAGTGACCGGCTACAGGGTCAGGGTGAAGCTTTCTTT	CAISDRLQGQGEAFF	medium-sized	TRBV10-3	TRBJ1-1	-
TGTGCCAGCAGCCTCCGGGGTGGACTAGCGGGAGTCCCCTACAATGAGCAGTTCTTC	CASSLRGGLAGVPYNEQFF	-	TRBV4-2	TRBJ2-1	TRBD2